This is a list of T cell receptor beta chains from one sample in a study of blood T cell repertoires in COVID-19. The method was immunoSEQ multiplex PCR; TCRdb's version includes in-frame clones alone and lacks a portion of them. Among 430,000 or so clones listed, nearly 90% were seen once. Sequencing was done on a sample of PBMCs or T cells enriched from blood (not recorded which). All receptors come from a woman between 18 and 29 years old who had been exposed to COVID-19. The CDR3 runs from the conserved cysteine through the conserved F or W. D genes are given only for firm matches. Size values are once, few and many counts, or a class for expanded clones, and some rows have none.

D	V	J	size	DNA	CDR3
TRBD1	TRBV5-6	TRBJ1-2	-	TGTGCCAGCAGCCCCAGGGGGCACGATGGCTACACCTTC	CASSPRGHDGYTF
TRBD2	TRBV10-2	TRBJ2-7	-	TGCGCCAGCAGGACTAGCGGGTCCTACGAGCAGTACTTC	CASRTSGSYEQYF
TRBD1	TRBV4-1	TRBJ1-4	-	TGCGCCAGCAGCCGGACAGGGCTTTCTGAAAAACTGTTTTTT	CASSRTGLSEKLFF
-	TRBV6-2/TRBV6-3	TRBJ1-1	-	TGTGCCAGCAGTTCGCAGGGTAACACTGAAGCTTTCTTT	CASSSQGNTEAFF
-	TRBV7-9	TRBJ1-4	-	TGTGCCAGCAGCTTAGGTTCGGGAGATGAAAAACTGTTTTTT	CASSLGSGDEKLFF
TRBD2	TRBV7-9	TRBJ2-1	-	TGTGCCAGCAGCGTACTAGCGGGATCAGCTGATGAGCAGTTCTTC	CASSVLAGSADEQFF
TRBD2	TRBV3-1/TRBV3-2	TRBJ2-1	-	TGTGCCAGCTCATTGGGACCCTATCGAGGGACTAGCGTTCAGGAGCAGTTCTTC	CASSLGPYRGTSVQEQFF
TRBD2	TRBV29-1	TRBJ2-5	-	TGCAGCGTTGAGGGCGGGAGAGGGTTGTGGGAGACCCAGTACTTC	CSVEGGRGLWETQYF
-	TRBV15	TRBJ2-2	-	TGTGCCACCAGACGAGCAGGAAACACCGGGGAGCTGTTTTTT	CATRRAGNTGELFF
TRBD1	TRBV7-9	TRBJ1-6	-	TGTGCCAGCAGCTTACAACCGGGACAGGGTGCAAATTCACCCCTCCACTTT	CASSLQPGQGANSPLHF
TRBD1	TRBV7-6	TRBJ2-7	-	TGTGCCAGCAGCCCACGGGACAGGAGCTCCTACGAGCAGTACTTC	CASSPRDRSSYEQYF
TRBD1	TRBV18	TRBJ2-7	few	TGTGCCAGCTCACCTGGGACAGGGGGGATCTACGAGCAGTACTTC	CASSPGTGGIYEQYF
TRBD2	TRBV19	TRBJ2-1	-	TGTGCCAGTAGTATCCCCACTCCGCTGCCGGCCGGGACTAGATCAAATGAGCAGTTCTTC	CASSIPTPLPAGTRSNEQFF
TRBD2	TRBV4-1	TRBJ2-2	-	TGCGCCAGCAGCCAAGTGGGGACTAGTAAAACCGGGGAGCTGTTTTTT	CASSQVGTSKTGELFF
-	TRBV5-6	TRBJ1-4	-	TGTGCCAGCAGCTTGGGGCCAGGGCCTGAAAAACTGTTTTTT	CASSLGPGPEKLFF
-	TRBV11-3	TRBJ1-2	-	TGTGCCAGGGGAGTCAATGGACGGGACTATGGCTACACCTTC	CARGVNGRDYGYTF
TRBD2	TRBV6-6	TRBJ2-1	-	TGTGCCAGCAGTTACGAAGCGGGAGGGAGGAATGAGCAGTTCTTC	CASSYEAGGRNEQFF
TRBD2	TRBV28	TRBJ2-1	-	TGTGCCAGCAGTTTGGGCGGGAGGGGAAGCTCCTACAATGAGCAGTTCTTC	CASSLGGRGSSYNEQFF
-	TRBV20-1	TRBJ1-3	-	TGCAGTGCTAGTACTCCTTTCTCTGGAAACACCATATATTTT	CSASTPFSGNTIYF
TRBD1	TRBV24-1	TRBJ1-4	-	TGTGCCACCAGTGATGGGACAGGACATAATGAAAAACTGTTTTTT	CATSDGTGHNEKLFF
-	TRBV6-5	TRBJ2-7	few	TGTGCCAGCAGGAGGGCTCCGGATCCCTACGAGCAGTACTTC	CASRRAPDPYEQYF
TRBD2	TRBV7-9	TRBJ2-1	-	TGTGCCAGCAGCTTTCGGGGGGACTCCTACAATGAGCAGTTCTTC	CASSFRGDSYNEQFF
TRBD1	TRBV7-3	TRBJ2-7	once	TGTGCCAGCAGCTTATCGGCAGGGGGAAGCTACGAGCAGTACTTC	CASSLSAGGSYEQYF
TRBD1	TRBV6-5	TRBJ1-5	-	TGTGCCAGCAGCTCGGGACAGGTCAATCAGCCCCAGCATTTT	CASSSGQVNQPQHF
TRBD2	TRBV5-4	TRBJ2-5	-	TGTGCCAGCAGTGAAATCCTCCTAGCGGGAGGAGGAGAGACCCAGTACTTC	CASSEILLAGGGETQYF
-	TRBV15	TRBJ1-3	-	TGTGCCACCACCTCACCCCTGCGGTTTGAGTCGGACACCATATATTTT	CATTSPLRFESDTIYF
TRBD2	TRBV12-3/TRBV12-4	TRBJ2-3	once	TGTGCCAGCAGTCCCGGACTAGCGGGTACGCAGTATTTT	CASSPGLAGTQYF